The entry below describes one T cell receptor beta chain. This sample is drawn from a study of blood T cells in healthy people across ages. Together with a sample-barcoded 5' primer, a J-beta primer mix was included in a second PCR lasting about 6 to 12 cycles. Using its own MiXCR run on the 5' RACE reads, TCRdb lists one record per CDR3 protein. The sample consists of around 780,000 distinct CDR3 sequences, about 61% of them appearing once. V lost 3 bases to trimming and J lost 8 bases, with 8 bases between them. In germline, CDR1 is MNHEY, CDR2 SVGEGT. The CDR3 has 12 amino acids. What was sequenced was blood. The chain is built from TRBV6-2 or TRBV6-3 and TRBJ2-1; D gene uncertain. This sequence originates from a man aged 35 to 55 in good health. CDR3 region: CASSYPQYEQFF. The CDR3 DNA reads as TGTGCCAGCAGTTATCCCCAATATGAGCAGTTCTTC.